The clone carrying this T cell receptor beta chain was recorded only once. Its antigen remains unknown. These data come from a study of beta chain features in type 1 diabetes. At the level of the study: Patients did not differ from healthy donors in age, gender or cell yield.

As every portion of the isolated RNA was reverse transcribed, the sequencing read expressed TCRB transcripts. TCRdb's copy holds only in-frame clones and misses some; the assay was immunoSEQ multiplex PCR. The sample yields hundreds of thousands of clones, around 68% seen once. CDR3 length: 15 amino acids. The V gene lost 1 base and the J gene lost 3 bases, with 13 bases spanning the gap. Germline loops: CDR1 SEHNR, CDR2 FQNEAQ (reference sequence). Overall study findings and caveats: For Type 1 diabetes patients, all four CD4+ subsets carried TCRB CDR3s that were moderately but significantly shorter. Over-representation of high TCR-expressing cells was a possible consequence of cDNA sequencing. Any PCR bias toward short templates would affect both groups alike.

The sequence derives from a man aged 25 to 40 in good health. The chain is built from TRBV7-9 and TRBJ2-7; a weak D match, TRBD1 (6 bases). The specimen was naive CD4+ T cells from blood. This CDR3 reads CASSLGDGGFYEQYF. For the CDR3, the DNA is TGTGCCAGCAGCTTAGGAGATGGGGGCTTCTACGAGCAGTACTTC.